This record looks at one TCR beta chain sequence and its context. PCR was performed a second time for about 7 to 12 cycles using a sample-barcoded 5' primer and a J-beta primer mix. TCRdb itself ran the 5' RACE reads through MiXCR, one entry per CDR3 protein. This sample has fewer than 750,000 distinct CDR3 sequences; roughly 43% occur once, and the top ten carry under 30%. This sample was included in a study of blood T cells in healthy people across ages. The TCR comes from an elderly man in good health. Sample: blood.

In DNA form, the CDR3 reads TGTGCCAGCATCACTAGCGGGAGCCCCTACGAGCAGTACTTC. It specifies CASITSGSPYEQYF. The chain has TRBV28 and TRBJ2-7; 11 positions agree with TRBD2. Germline values: CDR1 MDHEN, CDR2 SYDVKM. The length of the CDR3 is 14 residues. The ends lost 7 bases at V and 2 bases at J; junction bases unmatched: 4.